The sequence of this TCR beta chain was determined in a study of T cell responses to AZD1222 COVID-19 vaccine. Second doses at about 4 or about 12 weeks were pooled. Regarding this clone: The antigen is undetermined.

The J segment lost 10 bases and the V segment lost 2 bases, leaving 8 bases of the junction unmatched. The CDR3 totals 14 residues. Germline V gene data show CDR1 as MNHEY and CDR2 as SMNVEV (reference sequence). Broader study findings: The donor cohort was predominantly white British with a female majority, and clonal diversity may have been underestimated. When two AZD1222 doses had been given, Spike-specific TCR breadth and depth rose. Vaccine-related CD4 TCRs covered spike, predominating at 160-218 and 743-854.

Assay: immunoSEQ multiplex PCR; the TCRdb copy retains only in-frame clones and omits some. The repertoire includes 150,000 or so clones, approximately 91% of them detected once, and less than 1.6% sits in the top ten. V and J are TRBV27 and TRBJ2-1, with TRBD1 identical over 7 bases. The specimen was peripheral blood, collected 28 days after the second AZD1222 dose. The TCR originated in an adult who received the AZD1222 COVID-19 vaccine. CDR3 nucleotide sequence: TGTGCCAGCAGTTTAGGTTTAGGGGGCTGGGAGCAGTTCTTC. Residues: CASSLGLGGWEQFF.